Shown below are 21 T cell receptor beta chains from a single sample sequenced in a study of shared clonotypes between healthy human individuals (TCRdb year 2020). Preparation of the library involved the immunoSEQ multiplex PCR assay. TCRdb's version of the immuneACCESS table is confined to in-frame rearrangements and falls short of the full clone set. An unresolved V gene accounts for under half of the shortfall where checked; the remainder is of unknown origin. Here the sample has about 2.2 million clones; about 94% occur a single time. The leading ten clones occupy about 1.6% of the sample. For the CD8 naive samples, CD45RO-negative cells were positively selected for CCR7, yielding a CD45RA+CCR7+ population from which TemRA cells were excluded. Sequencing was done on a sample of naive CD8+ T cells from PBMCs. The cell subset or site label here, explained by the study, means: CD45RA+CCR7+. All receptors come from a man between 18 and 29 years old in good health. Some clones in this sample may be carry-over from other donors' samples.

The chain combines TRBV28 with TRBJ1-3, with D possibly matching TRBD1 (5 bases). Germline V CDR1 and CDR2: MDHEN, SYDVKM. The CDR3 sequence is 17 residues long. V lost 6 bases, J lost 4 bases, and 22 bases lay in between. CDR3 in amino acids: CASSSSFRGLAGNTIYF. CDR3 bases: TGTGCCAGCAGCTCTAGCTTTAGGGGCTTAGCAGGAAACACCATATATTTT.

Details on this clone: This sample includes further DNA sequences coding for the same CDR3. The chain couples TRBV9 to TRBJ2-1; D uncertain. Germline V lookup: CDR1 SGDLS, CDR2 YYNGEE. V shed 4 bases and J shed 5 bases, with 7 bases lying between them. The CDR3 spans 12 residues. The CDR3 loop is CASSPGNNEQFF. The CDR3, as DNA: TGTGCCAGCAGCCCTGGGAACAATGAGCAGTTCTTC.

This chain links TRBV27 with TRBJ2-7; TRBD2 aligns across 16 bases. This CDR3 comprises 17 residues. CDR1 and CDR2 from the germline V gene are MNHEY and SMNVEV (reference sequence). The ends lost 5 bases at V and 5 bases at J; junction bases unmatched: 9. The CDR3 DNA reads TGTGCCAGCAGTAACGGGACTAGCGGGAGGGGGTTCCACGAGCAGTACTTC. Its translation is CASSNGTSGRGFHEQYF.

This clone has just one count. V and J are TRBV5-1 and TRBJ2-7; the match to TRBD1 covers 10 bases. V lost 3 bases to trimming and J lost 3 bases; unmatched junction nucleotides: 12. Germline V CDR1 and CDR2: SGHRS, YFSETQ. The CDR3 contains 17 residues. CDR3 region: CASSSPLRTGGSYEQYF. The CDR3 DNA reads as TGCGCCAGCAGCTCACCCCTAAGGACAGGGGGTAGCTACGAGCAGTACTTC.

The chain has TRBV5-4 and TRBJ2-1; 15 bases align to TRBD2. Germline CDR1 and CDR2: SGHNT and YYREEE (reference sequence). The CDR3 totals 20 residues. Unmatched junction bases numbered 14, after V lost 4 bases and J lost 3 bases. The CDR3 DNA is TGTGCCAGCAGCATCGGAGGACTAGCGGGAGGGTTTTCGCTCTACAATGAGCAGTTCTTC. Its translation is CASSIGGLAGGFSLYNEQFF. Full variable domain (outside the CDR3, taken from reference TRBV5-4 and TRBJ2-1): ETGVTQSPTHLIKTRGQQVTLRCSSQSGHNTVSWYQQALGQGPQFIFQYYREEENGRGNFPPRFSGLQFPNYSSELNVNALELDDSALYLCASSIGGLAGGFSLYNEQFFGPGTRLTVL.

Written as DNA, the CDR3 is TGTGCCAGCAGCAACGCCCGGGACAATTCCTACGAGCAGTACTTC. Translation: CASSNARDNSYEQYF. V is TRBV7-6 and J is TRBJ2-7, with D possibly matching TRBD1 (6 bases). V lost 5 bases, J lost 1 base, and 15 bases lay in between. This CDR3 contains 15 residues. From germline, CDR1 is SGHVS and CDR2 FNYEAQ.

The chain uses TRBV9 and TRBJ2-3, with D perhaps TRBD2 (6 bases). The germline V gene encodes CDR1 SGDLS and CDR2 YYNGEE. Trimming removed 0 bases at V and 5 bases at J, with 19 bases between. The CDR3 has 17 amino acids. The DNA of the CDR3 is TGTGCCAGCAGCGTAGACGGTAGCGGTCTATGGGGAGATACGCAGTATTTT. This encodes CASSVDGSGLWGDTQYF.

The chain combines TRBV19 with TRBJ2-2; D might be TRBD1 (5 bases). CDR3 length: 14 amino acids. Germline assignment: CDR1 LNHDA and CDR2 SQIVND (reference sequence). V lost 7 bases to trimming and J lost 0 bases, with 9 bases between them. CDR3 protein: CASTWTPNTGELFF. The DNA for the CDR3 is TGTGCCAGTACTTGGACACCGAACACCGGGGAGCTGTTTTTT.

The gene calls are TRBV7-9 and TRBJ1-4, with D tentatively TRBD1 (6 bases). Deletions cut 5 bases from V and 6 bases from J, with 16 bases between. This CDR3 has 15 residues. Looked up from germline, CDR1 is SEHNR and CDR2 is FQNEAQ (reference sequence). For the CDR3, the DNA is TGTGCCAGCAGCGCCCGCAACAGGGAGGATGAAAAACTGTTTTTT. Its protein product is CASSARNREDEKLFF.

J is TRBJ2-7 and V is TRBV5-1; D might be TRBD2 (6 bases). The ends were cut back, 0 bases at V and 6 bases at J, with 19 bases in the middle. Germline V gene sequence: CDR1 SGHRS, CDR2 YFSETQ. The CDR3 has 16 amino acids. CDR3 DNA: TGCGCCAGCAGCTTGGAGGGTCCGGGGAGGACGGTCGAGCAGTACTTC. It yields the protein CASSLEGPGRTVEQYF.

The chain carries TRBV2 and TRBJ2-7; perhaps TRBD1 as D (6 bases). The CDR3 totals 13 residues. V lost 7 bases to trimming and J lost 5 bases, with 15 bases between them. Germline values: CDR1 SNHLY, CDR2 FYNNEI. CDR3 bases: TGTGCCAGCATTTCTATCCACAGGGACGAGCAGTACTTC. Translation: CASISIHRDEQYF. The variable domain in full, with the rest retrieved from reference TRBV2 and TRBJ2-7, is EPEVTQTPSHQVTQMGQEVILRCVPISNHLYFYWYRQILGQKVEFLVSFYNNEISEKSEIFDDQFSVERPDGSNFTLKIRSTKLEDSAMYFCASISIHRDEQYFGPGTRLTVT.

This sequence joins TRBV29-1 and TRBJ1-4; TRBD1 agrees at 7 bases. V shed 6 bases and J 8 bases; nucleotides not matched to a gene: 12. Germline V CDR1 and CDR2: SQVTM, ANQGSEA. This CDR3 region has 14 residues. The CDR3 region has the DNA TGCAGCGTCCTCATAGGGGGCGACGGGGAAAAACTGTTTTTT. Amino acids: CSVLIGGDGEKLFF.

J is TRBJ2-3 and V is TRBV7-3; 8 bases map to TRBD2. The trim removed 2 bases at V and 6 bases at J, leaving 10 bases unmatched. The CDR3 contains 16 residues. The germline CDR1 and CDR2 sequences are SGHTA and FQGTGA. The CDR3 reads CASSLPGLGGFDTQYF. The CDR3 DNA sequence: TGTGCCAGCAGCTTACCGGGACTAGGAGGATTCGATACGCAGTATTTT.

This chain joins TRBV9 and TRBJ2-3, with 11 bases that match TRBD2. The CDR3 runs to 16 residues. CDR1 and CDR2 from the germline V gene are SGDLS and YYNGEE. V dropped 4 bases and J dropped 10; count of bases not matched to a gene: 14. The CDR3 DNA follows: TGTGCCAGCAGCATCCATGGGGGACTAGCGGTAGGGGCGCAGTATTTT. It encodes CASSIHGGLAVGAQYF.

The chain joins TRBV6-6 to TRBJ1-1; 7 positions agree with TRBD1. The J segment lost 7 bases and the V segment lost 2 bases, leaving 4 bases of the junction unmatched. Germline V gene data show CDR1 as MNHNY and CDR2 as SVGAGI (reference sequence). The CDR3 extends over 13 amino acids. CDR3 nucleotides: TGTGCCAGCAGTTACGAACAGGGGCTTGAAGCTTTCTTT. Translated, it gives CASSYEQGLEAFF.

This clone occurred once. The V gene is TRBV9, the J gene TRBJ2-1; 8 nucleotides line up with TRBD1. V lost 0 bases to trimming and J lost 0 bases; unmatched junction nucleotides: 5. The germline V gene encodes CDR1 SGDLS and CDR2 YYNGEE. There are 17 residues in the CDR3. The CDR3 DNA sequence: TGTGCCAGCAGCGTAGCCCAGACAGGGGACTCCTACAATGAGCAGTTCTTC. It yields the protein CASSVAQTGDSYNEQFF.

This chain links TRBV5-6 with TRBJ2-3; D might be TRBD2 (5 bases). The CDR3 extends over 17 amino acids. Trimming removed 4 bases from V and 1 base from J, with 19 bases in between. Germline assignment: CDR1 SGHDT and CDR2 YYEEEE. CDR3 nucleotide sequence: TGTGCCAGCAGCCTCCTCCCAAGCGGAGATCGCACAGATACGCAGTATTTT. It specifies CASSLLPSGDRTDTQYF.

This chain joins TRBV10-3 and TRBJ2-7, with D perhaps being TRBD1 or TRBD2 (5 bases each). With 1 base removed from V and 9 bases from J, the gap between germline ends came to 16 bases. CDR3 length: 14 residues. Germline CDR1 and CDR2: ENHRY and SYGVKD. In DNA, the CDR3 is TGTGCCATCAGTGAGTTGGGACCGCGAGACGGGCAGTACTTC. Protein: CAISELGPRDGQYF.

The chain combines TRBV2 with TRBJ2-6; 10 bases map to TRBD1. The junction had 9 bases not matched to a gene; V was cut back by 4 bases and J by 0 bases. The CDR3 extends over 19 amino acids. Germline loops: CDR1 SNHLY, CDR2 FYNNEI. The CDR3, as DNA: TGTGCCAGCAGTGGACCGGGACAGGGGATCATCTCTGGGGCCAACGTCCTGACTTTC. Amino acids: CASSGPGQGIISGANVLTF.

As concerns this clone: The sample carries other DNA sequences with the same CDR3. The CDR3 DNA is TGTGCCAGTAGTATAGGCCGGGGAGGGAACACTGAAGCTTTCTTT. This gives the protein CASSIGRGGNTEAFF. The chain recombines TRBV19 with TRBJ1-1; no reliable D call. The germline gives CDR1 LNHDA, CDR2 SQIVND (reference sequence). V lost 1 base and J 1 base, leaving 10 bases between the germline ends. The CDR3 has 15 amino acids.

The CDR3 protein is CASSDGNSVYEQYF. CDR3 bases: TGCGCCAGCAGTGATGGAAACTCGGTCTACGAGCAGTACTTC. The chain uses TRBV10-1 and TRBJ2-7, with D unclear. CDR3 length: 14 residues. Deletions cut 3 bases from V and 3 bases from J, with 12 bases between. CDR1 is WNHNN, CDR2 SYGVQD, per germline (reference sequence).